This passage covers 28 T cell receptor beta chains from one sample sequenced in a study of cytomegalovirus exposure and HLA in healthy donors. The PCR ran on 60 Vbeta and 13 Jbeta primers. Clones were sequenced by immunoSEQ multiplex PCR, and TCRdb holds only the in-frame ones, with some missing. Its table lists about 41,000 clones. Specimen: PBMCs. Receptors were obtained from a man aged 25 to 40 in good health and CMV-seronegative.

J is TRBJ1-4 and V is TRBV6-5, with 8 bases aligning to TRBD1. CDR1 is MNHEY, CDR2 SVGAGI, per germline. Germline trimming cut 10 bases from V and 14 bases from J; bases unmatched to any gene: 15. This CDR3 comprises 13 residues. The CDR3: CATTRATGGGLFF. As DNA, the CDR3 is TGTGCCACCACTAGGGCAACAGGGGGAGGGCTGTTTTTT.

The chain uses TRBV7-9 and TRBJ1-3; 8 nucleotides match TRBD1. The CDR3 runs to 15 residues. Losses at the gene ends were 11 bases for V and 8 bases for J; bases not matched to a gene: 17. Germline loops: CDR1 SEHNR, CDR2 FQNEAQ (reference sequence). The CDR3 loop is CAAATGAKWIDTIYF. The CDR3 bases are TGTGCCGCCGCGACAGGGGCCAAGTGGATAGACACCATATATTTT.

As to this clone: A read error may account for a junction end that differs from germline. The chain employs TRBV2 and TRBJ1-2, with 7 positions matching TRBD1. This CDR3 contains 13 residues. Germline V CDR1 and CDR2: SNHLY, FYNNEI. CDR3 sequence reads: CDSSAPGGGGYTF. DNA of the CDR3: TGTGACAGCAGTGCCCCAGGGGGAGGTGGCTACACCTTC.

The V gene is TRBV9, the J gene TRBJ2-1; 9 bases are a match to TRBD2. The CDR3 totals 16 residues. The V gene end was trimmed by 0 bases and the J gene end by 5 bases; junction bases not matched to a gene: 6. Germline values: CDR1 SGDLS, CDR2 YYNGEE. The CDR3 DNA is TGTGCCAGCAGCGTAGGGGTAGCGGGGGCCCACAATGAGCAGTTCTTC. Residues: CASSVGVAGAHNEQFF.

This sequence joins TRBV6-5 and TRBJ2-7; D might be TRBD1 (5 bases). Looked up from germline, CDR1 is MNHEY and CDR2 is SVGAGI. With 2 bases removed from V and 3 bases from J, the gap between germline ends came to 14 bases. The CDR3 is 15 amino acids. The CDR3 is CASSYQGWDLYEQYF. CDR3 nucleotides: TGTGCCAGCAGTTACCAGGGTTGGGATCTCTACGAGCAGTACTTC.

The chain links TRBV18 to TRBJ1-2; D unresolved. With 0 bases removed from V and 4 bases from J, the gap between germline ends came to 12 bases. The CDR3 contains 15 residues. Germline V gene data show CDR1 as KGHSH and CDR2 as LQKENI. CDR3 residues: CASSPPAGFIYGYTF. CDR3 DNA: TGTGCCAGCTCACCACCGGCGGGGTTCATCTATGGCTACACCTTC.

The chain couples TRBV6-1 to TRBJ2-6; perhaps TRBD2 as D (6 bases). The V end was cut by 0 bases, the J end by 8 bases, with 20 bases between. This CDR3 has 18 residues. The germline gives CDR1 MNHNS, CDR2 SASEGT. CDR3 sequence: CASSEAIGGSIMTNVLTF. CDR3 coding DNA: TGTGCCAGCAGTGAAGCCATAGGAGGGTCTATAATGACCAACGTCCTGACTTTC.

The gene calls are TRBV6-1 and TRBJ2-4; the match to TRBD1 covers 9 bases. This CDR3 region has 16 residues. Germline V gene lookup returns CDR1 MNHNS and CDR2 SASEGT. V was clipped by 4 bases and J by 2 bases; unmatched bases: 6. The CDR3: CASSGEQGATKNIQYF. The CDR3 DNA reads TGTGCCAGCAGTGGGGAACAGGGGGCGACCAAAAACATTCAGTACTTC.

This chain joins TRBV9 and TRBJ2-1, with D possibly being TRBD2 (5 bases). The V and J ends lost 0 bases and 0 bases respectively, with 10 bases between them. The CDR3 is made up of 16 amino acids. Germline V gene sequence: CDR1 SGDLS, CDR2 YYNGEE. CDR3 in amino acids: CASSVADFRSYNEQFF. In DNA, the CDR3 is TGTGCCAGCAGCGTAGCGGACTTTCGCTCCTACAATGAGCAGTTCTTC.

This chain connects TRBV18 to TRBJ2-7; possibly TRBD1 for D (5 bases). The CDR3 length is 17 residues. Germline CDR1 reads KGHSH; CDR2 reads LQKENI. Trimming left V 1 base short and J 3 bases short, with 19 bases between. The CDR3: CASSPLPSQAISYEQYF. The CDR3 DNA reads as TGTGCCAGCTCACCACTCCCATCACAGGCTATTAGCTACGAGCAGTACTTC.

V is TRBV9 and J is TRBJ2-1; 9 bases fit TRBD2. Trimming at V came to 4 bases and at J to 8 bases, leaving 7 bases not matched to a gene. CDR1 is SGDLS, CDR2 YYNGEE, per germline. The CDR3 runs 14 residues. The CDR3 loop is CASSIRLAVDEQFF. In DNA form, the CDR3 reads TGTGCCAGCAGCATCCGACTAGCGGTGGATGAGCAGTTCTTC. The complete variable domain, with remaining parts taken from reference TRBV9 and TRBJ2-1, reads DSGVTQTPKHLITATGQRVTLRCSPRSGDLSVYWYQQSLDQGLQFLIQYYNGEERAKGNILERFSAQQFPDLHSELNLSSLELGDSALYFCASSIRLAVDEQFFGPGTRLTVL.

The gene calls are TRBV11-2 and TRBJ1-3, with D hard to call. This CDR3 is 14 amino acids long. Deletions cut 3 bases from V and 2 bases from J, with 8 bases between. Germline CDR1 and CDR2: SGHAT and FQNNGV. The CDR3 DNA is TGTGCCAGCAGCTTCCGGAGAACTGGAAACACCATATATTTT. Residues: CASSFRRTGNTIYF.

This rearrangement joins TRBV6-5 to TRBJ2-1; TRBD2 matches 8 bases. The germline V gene has CDR1 MNHEY and CDR2 SVGAGI. The CDR3 extends over 16 amino acids. Losses at the gene ends were 2 bases for V and 4 bases for J; bases not matched to a gene: 7. DNA for the CDR3: TGTGCCAGCAGTTACGGGCAGCGGGGGACTTACAATGAGCAGTTCTTC. Protein product: CASSYGQRGTYNEQFF.

The chain couples TRBV11-3 to TRBJ2-2, with unresolved D. The CDR3 extends over 12 amino acids. V gave up 2 bases and J gave up 8 bases, with 6 bases separating them. CDR1 and CDR2 (germline): SGHNT, YENEEA. CDR3 coding DNA: TGTGCCAGCAGCTTATCCATTGGGGAGCTGTTTTTT. This encodes CASSLSIGELFF.

The chain uses TRBV29-1 and TRBJ2-3, with 8 bases identical to TRBD2. Germline V lookup: CDR1 SQVTM, CDR2 ANQGSEA. V gave up 6 bases and J gave up 4 bases; unmatched junction bases: 15. The CDR3 covers 16 residues. CDR3 bases: TGCAGCGTCGACCTCGGACTAGCCGAAGTTGCAGATACGCAGTATTTT. Encoded protein: CSVDLGLAEVADTQYF.

The chain has TRBV6-1 and TRBJ1-5; 9 nucleotides match TRBD1. The V gene end was trimmed by 6 bases and the J gene end by 6 bases; junction bases not matched to a gene: 9. Per the germline V gene, CDR1 is MNHNS and CDR2 is SASEGT. The CDR3 extends over 15 amino acids. CDR3 region: CASSWGQGGGQPQHF. The CDR3 bases are TGTGCCAGCAGCTGGGGACAGGGAGGGGGTCAGCCCCAGCATTTT.

The J gene is TRBJ2-5, the V gene TRBV7-9; 9 positions match TRBD2. The CDR3 totals 15 residues. Losses at the gene ends were 3 bases for V and 5 bases for J; bases not matched to a gene: 7. CDR1 and CDR2 from the germline V gene are SEHNR and FQNEAQ (reference sequence). Here the CDR3 reads CASSLYVAGEETQYF. The CDR3 region has the DNA TGTGCCAGCAGCTTGTACGTAGCGGGAGAGGAGACCCAGTACTTC.

This chain uses TRBV6-5 with TRBJ1-1; D is undetermined. Germline CDR1 reads MNHEY; CDR2 reads SVGAGI. V was shortened by 2 bases and J by 7 bases, with 20 bases between the two germline ends. This CDR3 has 16 residues. The CDR3 DNA reads as TGTGCCAGCAGTTACCGAAGACCAACGGGGAATTATGAAGCTTTCTTT. Translated: CASSYRRPTGNYEAFF.

The chain recombines TRBV7-2 with TRBJ1-4, with TRBD1 as a possible D gene (6 bases). CDR3 length: 15 residues. Per the germline V gene, CDR1 is SGHTA and CDR2 is FQGNSA. V was trimmed by 5 bases and J by 0 bases, leaving 10 bases between them. As DNA, the CDR3 is TGTGCCAGCAGCGCAACAGGGACAACTAATGAAAAACTGTTTTTT. Encoded protein: CASSATGTTNEKLFF.

The rearrangement links TRBV9 to TRBJ2-2; 8 positions agree with TRBD1. Germline V gene lookup returns CDR1 SGDLS and CDR2 YYNGEE. V lost 5 bases to trimming and J lost 2 bases; unmatched junction nucleotides: 8. The CDR3 has 16 residues. CDR3 region: CASRTGAVPNTGELFF. CDR3 in DNA: TGTGCCAGCAGGACAGGGGCGGTCCCCAACACCGGGGAGCTGTTTTTT.

The chain links TRBV13 to TRBJ2-6; tentative D call: TRBD1 (5 bases). V lost 0 bases to trimming and J lost 3 bases, with 12 bases between them. The CDR3 loop spans 17 amino acids. Germline values: CDR1 PRHDT, CDR2 FYEKMQ (reference sequence). The CDR3: CASSLGQGWGGANVLTF. CDR3 sequence (DNA): TGTGCCAGCAGCTTAGGTCAGGGATGGGGTGGGGCCAACGTCCTGACTTTC.

The genes are TRBV7-9 and TRBJ1-2; TRBD1 agrees at 12 bases. The CDR3 sequence is 15 residues long. Unmatched junction bases numbered 4, after V lost 1 base and J lost 7 bases. Germline CDR1 is SEHNR and CDR2 is FQNEAQ (reference sequence). The CDR3, as DNA: TGTGCCAGCAGCTTAGAGGGGACAGGGGGCTCTGGCTACACCTTC. This encodes CASSLEGTGGSGYTF. Together with reference TRBV7-9 and TRBJ1-2, the CDR3 gives the full variable domain: DTGVSQNPRHKITKRGQNVTFRCDPISEHNRLYWYRQTLGQGPEFLTYFQNEAQLEKSRLLSDRFSAERPKGSFSTLEIQRTEQGDSAMYLCASSLEGTGGSGYTFGSGTRLTVV.

This sequence joins TRBV5-4 and TRBJ2-2; TRBD1 aligns across 7 bases. CDR3 length: 18 amino acids. Trimming took 2 bases from V and 3 from J; bases not matched to a gene: 13. In germline, CDR1 is SGHNT, CDR2 YYREEE (reference sequence). CDR3: CASSFRDSRVRDTGELFF. The CDR3 DNA follows: TGTGCCAGCAGCTTCCGGGACAGTCGTGTACGAGACACCGGGGAGCTGTTTTTT.

V and J are TRBV27 and TRBJ2-1, with TRBD1 matching over 7 bases. CDR3 length: 16 residues. V was clipped by 2 bases and J by 5 bases; unmatched bases: 9. Looked up from germline, CDR1 is MNHEY and CDR2 is SMNVEV (reference sequence). The DNA of the CDR3 is TGTGCCAGCAGTTTACTGACAGGGTCGGGACACAATGAGCAGTTCTTC. It is translated as CASSLLTGSGHNEQFF.

DNA for the CDR3: TGCGCCAGCAGCCTAAAACTAGCGGGGGGGAATTACAATGAGCAGTTCTTC. Translation gives CASSLKLAGGNYNEQFF. The genes are TRBV4-1 and TRBJ2-1, with 13 bases lining up with TRBD2. Germline CDR1 MGHRA, CDR2 YSYEKL. With V trimmed by 4 bases and J by 4 bases, 7 bases remained unmatched. The CDR3 spans 17 residues.

This rearrangement joins TRBV5-5 to TRBJ1-5, with D perhaps matching TRBD1 (6 bases). Germline V gene sequence: CDR1 SGHKS, CDR2 YYEKEE (reference sequence). The CDR3 is 16 amino acids. V was shortened by 0 bases and J by 5 bases, with 15 bases between the two germline ends. The CDR3 here is CASSLAAGGFDQPQHF. The CDR3 nucleotides read TGTGCCAGCAGCTTGGCCGCGGGGGGCTTCGATCAGCCCCAGCATTTT.

J is TRBJ1-1 and V is TRBV9; unclear D gene. The germline V gene encodes CDR1 SGDLS and CDR2 YYNGEE. V gave up 0 bases and J gave up 5 bases, with 8 bases separating them. There are 13 residues in the CDR3. The CDR3, as DNA: TGTGCCAGCAGCGTAGTGGCGGGGACTGAAGCTTTCTTT. This translates into CASSVVAGTEAFF. Looking up the rest from reference TRBV9 and TRBJ1-1 gives the full variable domain: DSGVTQTPKHLITATGQRVTLRCSPRSGDLSVYWYQQSLDQGLQFLIQYYNGEERAKGNILERFSAQQFPDLHSELNLSSLELGDSALYFCASSVVAGTEAFFGQGTRLTVV.

The J gene is TRBJ1-2, the V gene TRBV27; D is undetermined. Germline V gene lookup returns CDR1 MNHEY and CDR2 SMNVEV (reference sequence). This CDR3 contains 14 residues. Between the trimmed V and J ends, which lost 2 bases and 2 bases, there was a span of 9 bases. CDR3 sequence reads: CASSLVLGNYGYTF. The CDR3, as DNA: TGTGCCAGCAGTTTAGTCCTGGGCAACTATGGCTACACCTTC.